These 21 T cell receptor beta chains came from one sample sequenced in a study of CD8+ T cells in alopecia areata. Lesional scalp punch biopsies and peripheral blood came from alopecia areata patients. Sequencing used cDNA as its template, made by extracting RNA and reverse transcribing it. The assay was immunoSEQ multiplex PCR, and TCRdb's table has in-frame clones only and misses some. Among thousands of clones listed, about 65% were seen once. The sequences come from skin, collected at week 0. Receptors originate from a human donor with alopecia areata.

The CDR3 DNA is TGCGCCAGCAGCTTGGCCGGAACGAGTGAGCAGTTCTTC. It specifies CASSLAGTSEQFF. This chain connects TRBV5-1 to TRBJ2-1; D remains unclear. Germline CDR1 SGHRS, CDR2 YFSETQ. The V gene lost 0 bases and the J gene lost 9 bases, with 10 bases spanning the gap. The CDR3 length is 13 residues.

The rearrangement uses TRBV28 and TRBJ2-1; 10 bases are a match to TRBD2. V lost 7 bases and J lost 7; bases outside the gene matches: 7. The germline V gene has CDR1 MDHEN and CDR2 SYDVKM. The CDR3 totals 14 residues. This CDR3 is CASKGTSVRNEQFF. CDR3 in DNA: TGTGCCAGCAAAGGGACTAGCGTGCGTAATGAGCAGTTCTTC.

This chain connects TRBV6-5 to TRBJ1-1; D unresolved. Trimming removed 4 bases at V and 1 base at J, with 13 bases between. This CDR3 comprises 15 residues. Looked up from germline, CDR1 is MNHEY and CDR2 is SVGAGI. In DNA form, the CDR3 reads TGTGCCAGCAGTTCCATGGCGAGAAGGAACACTGAAGCTTTCTTT. Translating gives CASSSMARRNTEAFF.

The chain couples TRBV5-1 to TRBJ2-1; 9 bases agree with TRBD1. The CDR3 spans 14 residues. The ends lost 3 bases at V and 7 bases at J; junction bases unmatched: 5. The germline V gene has CDR1 SGHRS and CDR2 YFSETQ. In DNA form, the CDR3 reads TGCGCCAGCAGCTCCGGGACAGGGAATAATGAGCAGTTCTTC. Encoded protein: CASSSGTGNNEQFF.

The chain employs TRBV28 and TRBJ1-4, with 8 bases that match TRBD1. V dropped 6 bases and J dropped 2; count of bases not matched to a gene: 2. Germline loops: CDR1 MDHEN, CDR2 SYDVKM. CDR3 size: 14 residues. Written as DNA, the CDR3 is TGTGCCAGCAGCCGGACAGGGACTAATGAAAAACTGTTTTTT. Amino acid sequence: CASSRTGTNEKLFF.

This chain joins TRBV5-1 and TRBJ2-6, with unresolved D. In germline, CDR1 is SGHRS, CDR2 YFSETQ. Trimming left V 0 bases short and J 3 bases short, with 7 bases between. CDR3 length equals 15 residues. In DNA form, the CDR3 reads TGCGCCAGCAGCTTGGACGGTAGTGGGGCCAACGTCCTGACTTTC. Translated: CASSLDGSGANVLTF.

The V and J genes are TRBV5-5 and TRBJ1-1; 7 bases fit TRBD1. Trimming removed 5 bases from V and 5 bases from J; junction bases left unmatched: 9. CDR3 length: 14 residues. Germline CDR1 reads SGHKS; CDR2 reads YYEKEE (reference sequence). CDR3 in DNA: TGTGCCAGCAGACTTCAGGGGGGTGATACTGAAGCTTTCTTT. It translates to CASRLQGGDTEAFF.

V gene TRBV5-4 combines with J gene TRBJ2-7; 8 nucleotides agree with TRBD1. The ends lost 4 bases at V and 6 bases at J; junction bases unmatched: 6. The CDR3 runs to 13 residues. Germline CDR1 SGHNT, CDR2 YYREEE (reference sequence). The CDR3 here is CASSGDRRGEQYF. Here the CDR3 DNA reads TGTGCCAGCAGCGGGGACAGGAGGGGCGAGCAGTACTTC.

The chain is built from TRBV5-1 and TRBJ2-3, with D unclear. The CDR3 consists of 12 residues. Trimming left V 7 bases short and J 6 bases short, with 12 bases between. Germline CDR1 and CDR2: SGHRS and YFSETQ. The CDR3: CASRKEGDTQYF. Here the CDR3 DNA reads TGCGCCAGCCGTAAAGAAGGGGATACGCAGTATTTT.

The rearrangement joins TRBV7-9 to TRBJ2-7; 10 nucleotides line up with TRBD1. CDR1 is SEHNR and CDR2 is FQNEAQ in the germline V gene (reference sequence). The CDR3 covers 15 residues. With 4 bases clipped from V and 5 bases from J, the junction kept 8 bases outside the gene matches. The CDR3 sequence: CASSSLGTGDHEQYF. The CDR3 DNA reads TGTGCCAGCAGCTCCCTTGGGACAGGGGACCACGAGCAGTACTTC.

The CDR3 DNA reads as TGTGCCAGCAGCTCCCTTGCAGGGGGCGGGAATCAGCCCCAGCATTTT. Translating gives CASSSLAGGGNQPQHF. The chain links TRBV7-3 to TRBJ1-5, with 8 nucleotides matching TRBD1. In germline, CDR1 is SGHTA, CDR2 FQGTGA. This CDR3 is built from 16 residues. Trimming removed 4 bases from V and 4 bases from J; junction bases left unmatched: 9.

The chain combines TRBV18 with TRBJ2-6; D may be TRBD2 (5 bases). With 1 base removed from V and 2 bases from J, the gap between germline ends came to 6 bases. Germline assignment: CDR1 KGHSH and CDR2 LQKENI. The CDR3 consists of 15 residues. CDR3 residues: CASSPQGAGANVLTF. The CDR3 DNA reads as TGTGCCAGCTCACCACAGGGAGCTGGGGCCAACGTCCTGACTTTC.

The chain employs TRBV7-3 and TRBJ2-3; 12 nucleotides line up with TRBD2. CDR1 is SGHTA and CDR2 is FQGTGA in the germline V gene. The junction had 4 bases not matched to a gene; V was cut back by 5 bases and J by 1 base. The CDR3 length is 16 residues. The CDR3 sequence: CASSPLAGGGTDTQYF. The CDR3 DNA reads as TGTGCCAGCAGCCCACTAGCGGGGGGCGGCACAGATACGCAGTATTTT.

The chain links TRBV10-1 to TRBJ1-3; D gene unclear. Trimming pared 10 bases from V and 0 bases from J, leaving 16 bases between. The CDR3 totals 15 residues. Germline V gene lookup returns CDR1 WNHNN and CDR2 SYGVQD (reference sequence). The CDR3 region is CAITNRTNSGNTIYF. CDR3 sequence (DNA): TGCGCCATCACCAATAGGACTAACTCTGGAAACACCATATATTTT.

This sequence joins TRBV27 and TRBJ2-1; no definite D call. The CDR3 totals 15 residues. The V end lost 4 bases, the J end lost 4 bases, and 14 bases lay between the germline ends. Germline assignment: CDR1 MNHEY and CDR2 SMNVEV (reference sequence). CDR3 in amino acids: CASSYRNSRYNEQFF. CDR3 coding DNA: TGTGCCAGCAGTTACCGGAACTCTAGATACAATGAGCAGTTCTTC.

This clone came up once. The J gene is TRBJ2-3, the V gene TRBV11-2; perhaps TRBD1 as D (5 bases). This CDR3 region has 13 residues. V dropped 0 bases and J dropped 4 bases, with 5 bases sitting between them. Looked up from germline, CDR1 is SGHAT and CDR2 is FQNNGV. DNA for the CDR3: TGTGCCAGCAGCTTAGACAGGGCAGATACGCAGTATTTT. Protein product: CASSLDRADTQYF.

This clone was observed a few times. One end of the junction fails to match germline, which may point to a read error. This rearrangement joins TRBV7-9 to TRBJ1-3; D unclear. The CDR3 runs to 14 residues. Per germline, CDR1 SEHNR and CDR2 FQNEAQ (reference sequence). The CDR3, as DNA: TGTGCCAGCAGCCACGCCCCGGCTGGGAACACCATATATTTT. Encoded protein: CASSHAPAGNTIYF.

The gene calls are TRBV15 and TRBJ2-1; no definite D call. Trimming removed 0 bases from V and 9 bases from J, with 9 bases in between. Per germline, CDR1 LNHNV and CDR2 YYDKDF (reference sequence). The CDR3 sequence is 13 residues long. The CDR3 DNA follows: TGTGCCACCAGCAGAGAATATCCGAGTGAGCAGTTCTTC. Translated: CATSREYPSEQFF.

The rearrangement uses TRBV7-3 and TRBJ1-2; D might be TRBD1 (6 bases). Germline V gene lookup returns CDR1 SGHTA and CDR2 FQGTGA. The CDR3 consists of 13 residues. V lost 4 bases and J lost 6, with 12 bases in between. The CDR3 loop reads CASSWGQSDGYTF. The CDR3 region has the DNA TGTGCCAGCAGCTGGGGGCAAAGTGATGGCTACACCTTC.

V and J are TRBV5-1 and TRBJ2-5; 9 bases fit TRBD1. The trim removed 4 bases at V and 2 bases at J, leaving 3 bases unmatched. Germline values: CDR1 SGHRS, CDR2 YFSETQ. This CDR3 region has 14 residues. In nucleotides, the CDR3 is TGCGCCAGCAGCATAGGGACAGGGCAAGAGACCCAGTACTTC. Its protein product is CASSIGTGQETQYF.

The chain carries TRBV4-1 and TRBJ2-7, with D unresolved. CDR3 length equals 15 residues. The V gene's germline CDR1 is MGHRA and CDR2 YSYEKL. The V and J ends lost 6 bases and 0 bases respectively, with 15 bases between them. The CDR3 region has the DNA TGCGCCAGCAGTCCGGACGGGTTTAACTCCTACGAGCAGTACTTC. As protein: CASSPDGFNSYEQYF.